The 31 T cell receptor beta chains reported below all come from one sample, sequenced in a study of OX40 agonist ivuxolimab in advanced cancers. Data came from immunoSEQ multiplex PCR; TCRdb stores just in-frame clones and leaves some out. This sample has 45,000 to 65,000 clones; more than 75% occur once, and the top ten carry 1.8%. This sample comprised CD4+ or CD8+ T cells sorted from blood, obtained in a trial of the OX40 agonist ivuxolimab. All receptors derive from an adult with an advanced solid tumor such as melanoma, head and neck, liver or kidney cancer.

The genes are TRBV6-5 and TRBJ2-1; 9 nucleotides match TRBD2. The CDR3 extends over 13 amino acids. Looked up from germline, CDR1 is MNHEY and CDR2 is SVGAGI. Trimming cost V 7 bases and J 6 bases; bases outside gene matches: 4. The CDR3 DNA is TGTGCCAGCATAGGACTAGCGAGCAATGAGCAGTTCTTC. This codes for CASIGLASNEQFF.

The genes are TRBV7-9 and TRBJ2-5; D perhaps matches TRBD1 (5 bases). V shed 0 bases and J shed 3 bases, with 11 bases lying between them. CDR3 length: 15 amino acids. Germline V gives CDR1 SEHNR, CDR2 FQNEAQ (reference sequence). The CDR3 coding sequence is TGTGCCAGCAGCTTAGCAGGCGGCAGGGAAGAGACCCAGTACTTC. Translated, it gives CASSLAGGREETQYF.

This rearrangement joins TRBV4-3 to TRBJ1-3; D is perhaps TRBD1 (6 bases). Trimming stripped 1 base from V and 0 bases from J, with 13 bases between. The CDR3 contains 17 residues. Germline loops: CDR1 LGHNA, CDR2 YSLEER. This chain's CDR3 is CASSQVGGAASGNTIYF. In nucleotides, the CDR3 is TGCGCCAGCAGCCAAGTAGGGGGGGCAGCCTCTGGAAACACCATATATTTT.

This clone has only one observation. The chain couples TRBV5-1 to TRBJ2-7; the match to TRBD1 covers 8 bases. CDR1 and CDR2 (germline): SGHRS, YFSETQ. V dropped 4 bases and J dropped 2; count of bases not matched to a gene: 5. The CDR3 is 14 residues long. This CDR3 is CASSIRDRTYEQYF. The CDR3 nucleotides are TGCGCCAGCAGCATACGGGACAGGACCTACGAGCAGTACTTC.

J is TRBJ2-7 and V is TRBV5-5, with a possible D match to TRBD1 (5 bases). In germline, CDR1 is SGHKS, CDR2 YYEKEE (reference sequence). CDR3 length: 15 residues. The V and J ends lost 0 bases and 0 bases respectively, with 10 bases between them. CDR3: CASSLVGASSYEQYV. Here the CDR3 DNA reads TGTGCCAGCAGCTTGGTAGGGGCGAGCTCCTACGAGCAGTACGTC.

The rearrangement uses TRBV7-9 and TRBJ2-5, with D possibly being TRBD2 (5 bases). This CDR3 contains 13 residues. Germline-derived CDR1 and CDR2 are SEHNR and FQNEAQ (reference sequence). V lost 3 bases and J 4 bases, leaving 9 bases between the germline ends. This CDR3 is CASSLAGGETQYF. CDR3 nucleotide sequence: TGTGCCAGCAGCTTGGCCGGAGGAGAGACCCAGTACTTC.

V is TRBV7-8 and J is TRBJ1-5; 9 positions match TRBD1. CDR3 length equals 16 residues. J gave up 2 bases and V 5 bases, and 7 bases lay outside the gene matches. Per germline, CDR1 SGHVS and CDR2 FQNEAQ. CDR3 in DNA: TGTGCCAGCAGCCCTGCAGGGACAGGGCGCAATCAGCCCCAGCATTTT. This sequence encodes CASSPAGTGRNQPQHF.

This chain links TRBV5-4 with TRBJ2-1; 8 bases fit TRBD2. CDR3 length equals 19 residues. Germline V gives CDR1 SGHNT, CDR2 YYREEE (reference sequence). J was trimmed by 2 bases and V by 5 bases; bases with no gene match: 18. CDR3 in DNA: TGTGCCAGCAGACCAAAAAGGGGTAGCGGGGACCGGCCCTACAATGAGCAGTTCTTC. Its protein product is CASRPKRGSGDRPYNEQFF.

The CDR3: CAISDSDRGNTEAFF. The CDR3 nucleotides read TGTGCCATCAGTGACTCGGACAGGGGGAACACTGAAGCTTTCTTT. The chain uses TRBV10-3 and TRBJ1-1; 9 nucleotides agree with TRBD1. The CDR3 totals 15 residues. CDR1 is ENHRY and CDR2 is SYGVKD in the germline V gene. Germline trimming cut 3 bases from V and 1 base from J; bases unmatched to any gene: 3.

The chain couples TRBV11-2 to TRBJ1-1; D possibly corresponds to TRBD1 (6 bases). The CDR3 has 14 amino acids. V was cut by 3 bases and J by 1 base, with 9 bases left in between. Looked up from germline, CDR1 is SGHAT and CDR2 is FQNNGV. This CDR3 is CASSFSQGNTEAFF. The CDR3 DNA sequence: TGTGCCAGCAGCTTTTCACAGGGGAACACTGAAGCTTTCTTT.

V and J are TRBV11-1 and TRBJ2-7; TRBD1 aligns across 11 bases. The trim removed 5 bases at V and 4 bases at J, leaving 4 bases unmatched. Germline-derived CDR1 and CDR2 are SGHAT and FQDESV (reference sequence). The CDR3 runs 14 residues. The CDR3 DNA is TGTGCCAGCAGCCCAGGACAGGGGGCATACGAGCAGTACTTC. Encoded protein: CASSPGQGAYEQYF. The whole variable domain, filled in from reference TRBV11-1 and TRBJ2-7, reads EAEVAQSPRYKITEKSQAVAFWCDPISGHATLYWYRQILGQGPELLVQFQDESVVDDSQLPKDRFSAERLKGVDSTLKIQPAELGDSAMYLCASSPGQGAYEQYFGPGTRLTVT.

The V and J genes are TRBV2 and TRBJ1-3, with unresolved D. In germline, CDR1 is SNHLY, CDR2 FYNNEI. V lost 1 base to trimming and J lost 3 bases, with 10 bases between them. There are 15 residues in the CDR3. This chain's CDR3 is CASSEGRSLGNTIYF. The CDR3 DNA is TGTGCCAGCAGTGAAGGGCGGAGCCTTGGAAACACCATATATTTT.

This rearrangement joins TRBV19 to TRBJ1-1, with D maybe TRBD1 (6 bases). Germline assignment: CDR1 LNHDA and CDR2 SQIVND (reference sequence). Trimming cost V 7 bases and J 1 base, with 16 bases left between them. The CDR3 consists of 15 residues. This chain's CDR3 is CASTPLLRGNTEAFF. The CDR3 region has the DNA TGTGCCAGTACCCCGCTCCTCAGGGGGAACACTGAAGCTTTCTTT.

This chain joins TRBV5-1 and TRBJ2-5, with D unclear. The germline gives CDR1 SGHRS, CDR2 YFSETQ. The length of the CDR3 is 14 residues. Trimming removed 1 base at V and 7 bases at J, with 14 bases between. This CDR3 is CASSLIQQRPTQYF. The CDR3 DNA reads TGCGCCAGCAGCTTGATACAGCAGCGTCCGACCCAGTACTTC.

The chain joins TRBV9 to TRBJ1-3; D is undetermined. The V end lost 0 bases, the J end lost 0 bases, and 19 bases lay between the germline ends. Germline V gives CDR1 SGDLS, CDR2 YYNGEE. The CDR3 spans 19 residues. CDR3 DNA: TGTGCCAGCAGCGTAGGGTCCGTGTTGGGCAGCAGCTCTGGAAACACCATATATTTT. It codes for CASSVGSVLGSSSGNTIYF.

A few counts support this clone. The gene calls are TRBV5-6 and TRBJ2-1; weak D call: TRBD1 (5 bases). This CDR3 contains 12 residues. From germline, CDR1 is SGHDT and CDR2 YYEEEE. Trimming left V 4 bases short and J 6 bases short, with 8 bases between. The CDR3 sequence is CASSRGRNEQFF. DNA for the CDR3: TGTGCCAGCAGCAGGGGTCGCAATGAGCAGTTCTTC.

The chain couples TRBV27 to TRBJ1-3; D is perhaps TRBD1 (5 bases). The CDR3 consists of 12 residues. Trimming cost V 8 bases and J 2 bases, with 7 bases left between them. CDR1 and CDR2 from the germline V gene are MNHEY and SMNVEV (reference sequence). The CDR3 sequence is CASGRAGNTIYF. CDR3 sequence (DNA): TGTGCCAGCGGCAGGGCTGGAAACACCATATATTTT.

The gene calls are TRBV18 and TRBJ2-1, with D maybe TRBD2 (7 bases). Germline V gene lookup returns CDR1 KGHSH and CDR2 LQKENI. V gave up 5 bases and J gave up 8 bases, with 10 bases separating them. The CDR3 is 12 amino acids. The CDR3 DNA is TGTGCCAGCTCAGGGGGGGCGGATGAGCAGTTCTTC. Translated, it gives CASSGGADEQFF.

The rearrangement uses TRBV11-3 and TRBJ2-2; 7 nucleotides agree with TRBD1. CDR1 is SGHNT and CDR2 is YENEEA in the germline V gene. The CDR3 extends over 15 amino acids. J was trimmed by 4 bases and V by 5 bases; bases with no gene match: 7. CDR3 sequence reads: CASSERQGTTGELFF. In DNA form, the CDR3 reads TGTGCCAGCAGCGAAAGACAGGGAACCACCGGGGAGCTGTTTTTT.

The chain employs TRBV4-1 and TRBJ1-2; D remains ambiguous. V was clipped by 2 bases and J by 0 bases, with 4 bases between them. The CDR3 sequence is 13 residues long. Germline assignment: CDR1 MGHRA and CDR2 YSYEKL. The CDR3 coding sequence is TGCGCCAGCAGCCAACCTCCTAACTATGGCTACACCTTC. Translating gives CASSQPPNYGYTF.

This chain links TRBV13 with TRBJ2-3; weak D call: TRBD1 (6 bases). V lost 4 bases and J lost 0, with 14 bases in between. Germline V lookup: CDR1 PRHDT, CDR2 FYEKMQ (reference sequence). The CDR3 has 16 residues. CDR3 protein: CASSYRTAKSTDTQYF. CDR3 nucleotides: TGTGCCAGCAGCTACAGGACAGCTAAAAGCACAGATACGCAGTATTTT.

The gene calls are TRBV28 and TRBJ1-1; D might be TRBD1 (6 bases). This CDR3 is built from 13 residues. Trimming took 7 bases from V and 7 from J, leaving 16 bases between them. Germline V lookup: CDR1 MDHEN, CDR2 SYDVKM. As DNA, the CDR3 is TGTGCCAGCACCGAGGGGGGCATGGTTGAAGCTTTCTTT. Translating it yields CASTEGGMVEAFF.

This chain joins TRBV12-5 and TRBJ2-7; D call uncertain. Trimming removed 5 bases at V and 2 bases at J, with 22 bases between. This CDR3 has 17 amino acids. CDR1 LGHNT and CDR2 FRNRAP come from the germline V gene. CDR3 coding DNA: TGTGCTAGTGGTCCCGGAGTGCATCCCGTCGGCGCCTACGAGCAGTACTTC. It yields the protein CASGPGVHPVGAYEQYF.

This clone occurred a few times. The chain combines TRBV10-3 with TRBJ1-2; tentative D call: TRBD1 (5 bases). CDR3 length: 13 residues. Germline-derived CDR1 and CDR2 are ENHRY and SYGVKD. V dropped 4 bases and J dropped 8 bases, with 14 bases sitting between them. CDR3 nucleotide sequence: TGTGCCATCAGTGCGACAGAGAAAGGGGGCTACACCTTC. It is translated as CAISATEKGGYTF.

The V and J genes are TRBV7-2 and TRBJ1-1; tentatively, D is TRBD1 (6 bases). From germline, CDR1 is SGHTA and CDR2 FQGNSA. The CDR3 totals 15 residues. V lost 5 bases to trimming and J lost 3 bases, with 16 bases between them. CDR3 loop: CASSRWRGHDTEAFF. Here the CDR3 DNA reads TGTGCCAGCAGCCGTTGGCGGGGGCATGACACTGAAGCTTTCTTT.

The J gene is TRBJ1-5, the V gene TRBV5-1, with no clear D. This CDR3 has 14 amino acids. V dropped 2 bases and J dropped 2 bases, with 8 bases sitting between them. CDR1 SGHRS and CDR2 YFSETQ come from the germline V gene. The CDR3 loop reads CASSLGGRNQPQHF. As DNA, the CDR3 is TGCGCCAGCAGCTTAGGCGGACGCAATCAGCCCCAGCATTTT.

The gene calls are TRBV18 and TRBJ1-3; 9 positions agree with TRBD1. Germline assignment: CDR1 KGHSH and CDR2 LQKENI. Losses at the gene ends were 4 bases for V and 1 base for J; bases not matched to a gene: 2. The CDR3 runs to 15 residues. The CDR3 here is CASSLDRGSGNTIYF. The CDR3 nucleotides read TGTGCCAGCTCACTCGACAGGGGGTCTGGAAACACCATATATTTT.

The J gene is TRBJ2-1, the V gene TRBV5-8; weak D call: TRBD2 (6 bases). The CDR3 totals 14 residues. Trimming removed 0 bases from V and 12 bases from J, with 16 bases in between. Germline V gene data show CDR1 as SGHTS and CDR2 as YDEGEE. The CDR3 bases are TGTGCCAGCAGCTTGGGGTTAGCGGTCTATCCGCAGTTCTTC. This codes for CASSLGLAVYPQFF.

The chain couples TRBV6-5 to TRBJ1-2; tentative D call: TRBD1 (5 bases). The CDR3 runs to 13 residues. V lost 5 bases to trimming and J lost 2 bases, with 9 bases between them. Germline CDR1 MNHEY, CDR2 SVGAGI. The CDR3 nucleotides read TGTGCCAGCAGTGGGGGGATGAACTATGGCTACACCTTC. It specifies CASSGGMNYGYTF.

This clone was picked up a small number of times. This chain joins TRBV5-5 and TRBJ1-2; D unresolved. This CDR3 is built from 14 residues. V lost 5 bases and J 2 bases, leaving 13 bases between the germline ends. Germline CDR1 SGHKS, CDR2 YYEKEE (reference sequence). Here the CDR3 DNA reads TGTGCCAGCAGTCGAATTGTGTCAAACTATGGCTACACCTTC. Translated: CASSRIVSNYGYTF.

The chain uses TRBV25-1 and TRBJ2-3; D ambiguous. The V gene's germline CDR1 is MGHDK and CDR2 SYGVNS. The CDR3 sequence is 15 residues long. Trimming cost V 0 bases and J 0 bases, with 7 bases left between them. CDR3 coding DNA: TGTGCCAGCAGTGAATATGCCACAAGCACAGATACGCAGTATTTT. Amino acids: CASSEYATSTDTQYF.